Each of the 10 T cell receptor beta chains below was sequenced from the same sample in a study of blood T cell repertoires in COVID-19. Only in-frame clones appear in the TCRdb table, and some are missing; sequencing was by immunoSEQ multiplex PCR. The sample carries 100,000 to 150,000 clones, about 70% recorded once. The sequencing sample was made of peripheral blood. Receptors originate from a woman aged 65 to 85 with acute or convalescent COVID-19.

This chain links TRBV2 with TRBJ1-1, with D possibly being TRBD1 (6 bases). Germline loops: CDR1 SNHLY, CDR2 FYNNEI. The V end lost 4 bases, the J end lost 0 bases, and 24 bases lay between the germline ends. The CDR3 loop spans 19 amino acids. The CDR3 loop is CASSVYGRQGPRMNTEAFF. DNA of the CDR3: TGTGCCAGCAGTGTATATGGTAGGCAGGGGCCGCGCATGAACACTGAAGCTTTCTTT. Looking up the rest from reference TRBV2 and TRBJ1-1 gives the full variable domain: EPEVTQTPSHQVTQMGQEVILRCVPISNHLYFYWYRQILGQKVEFLVSFYNNEISEKSEIFDDQFSVERPDGSNFTLKIRSTKLEDSAMYFCASSVYGRQGPRMNTEAFFGQGTRLTVV.

The rearrangement uses TRBV6-5 and TRBJ2-7; perhaps TRBD1 as D (6 bases). Germline V gene data show CDR1 as MNHEY and CDR2 as SVGAGI. The CDR3 sequence is 13 residues long. Trimming removed 8 bases from V and 2 bases from J, with 13 bases in between. The CDR3 bases are TGTGCCAGCTTAAGACAGGAAACCTACGAGCAGTACTTC. Translating it yields CASLRQETYEQYF.

The chain joins TRBV3-1 (or the pseudogene TRBV3-2) to TRBJ2-2; D possibly corresponds to TRBD2 (6 bases). The V end lost 3 bases, the J end lost 0 bases, and 14 bases lay between the germline ends. This CDR3 is 17 amino acids long. CDR1 is LGHDT and CDR2 is YNNKEL in the germline V gene (reference sequence). Here the CDR3 DNA reads TGTGCCAGCAGCCACCAGTACCGGGGGACGAACACCGGGGAGCTGTTTTTT. Amino acids: CASSHQYRGTNTGELFF.

The gene calls are TRBV28 and TRBJ2-3, with a possible D match to TRBD1 (6 bases). Germline V gene data show CDR1 as MDHEN and CDR2 as SYDVKM. This CDR3 is 11 amino acids long. V gave up 2 bases and J gave up 10 bases, with 7 bases separating them. The CDR3 nucleotides are TGTGCCAGCAGTTTACAGGGGTCGCAGTATTTT. As protein: CASSLQGSQYF.

This chain joins TRBV11-2 and TRBJ1-6; 7 bases are shared with TRBD1. This CDR3 contains 14 residues. Germline lookup yields CDR1 SGHAT and CDR2 FQNNGV. Unmatched junction bases numbered 5, after V lost 6 bases and J lost 6 bases. In DNA form, the CDR3 reads TGTGCCAGCAGACTCGGGACAGTTAATTCACCCCTCCACTTT. Translated, it gives CASRLGTVNSPLHF.

This clone was recorded a few times. CDR3 nucleotides: TGTGCCAGCAGCCCACTAGCGGGAGAAGGTGAGCAGTTCTTC. It codes for CASSPLAGEGEQFF. The chain joins TRBV7-3 to TRBJ2-1; 11 bases match TRBD2. The junction had 6 bases not matched to a gene; V was cut back by 5 bases and J by 9 bases. Germline V gene data show CDR1 as SGHTA and CDR2 as FQGTGA. CDR3 size: 14 residues.

V and J are TRBV7-9 and TRBJ2-5; no reliable D call. Germline CDR1 and CDR2: SEHNR and FQNEAQ (reference sequence). Trimming took 3 bases from V and 2 from J, leaving 4 bases between them. This CDR3 region has 12 residues. The CDR3 DNA follows: TGTGCCAGCAGCTTGGCACAAGAGACCCAGTACTTC. As protein: CASSLAQETQYF.

CDR3: CASSLGQGSTQYF. The DNA of the CDR3 is TGTGCCAGCAGCTTAGGCCAGGGATCTACGCAGTATTTT. The chain carries TRBV13 and TRBJ2-3; D perhaps matches TRBD1 (5 bases). Trimming shortened V by 0 bases and J by 8 bases, and 9 bases separated the two germline ends. This CDR3 region has 13 residues. The germline gives CDR1 PRHDT, CDR2 FYEKMQ (reference sequence).

Remarks on this clone: Possible read error: a much larger clone is one base away. CDR3 coding DNA: TGTGCCAGCAAGACAGGGAACTATGGCCACACCTTC. Its translation: CASKTGNYGHTF. The gene calls are TRBV6-5 and TRBJ1-2; 7 nucleotides line up with TRBD1. There are 12 residues in the CDR3. Germline CDR1 reads MNHEY; CDR2 reads SVGAGI.

The gene calls are TRBV24-1 and TRBJ2-3; the D gene is possibly TRBD2 (6 bases). The germline V gene encodes CDR1 KGHDR and CDR2 SFDVKD. V lost 0 bases to trimming and J lost 5 bases, with 14 bases between them. The CDR3 is made up of 16 amino acids. The DNA of the CDR3 is TGTGCCACCAGTGATTTGGGGCACGGGGGAATAGATACGCAGTATTTT. Translated, it gives CATSDLGHGGIDTQYF.